The 15 T cell receptor beta chains presented below share a single source sample, sequenced in a study of sequential checkpoint blockade in melanoma. Stated treatment: randomized to nivolumab then ipilimumab (arm A) or the reverse (arm B). Sequenced by immunoSEQ multiplex PCR; TCRdb stores in-frame clones only, minus some. The data contain approximately 6,000 clones, roughly 26% of them singletons. The material sequenced was tumor tissue (inferred from file names), taken from a patient given nivolumab and ipilimumab in sequence. These receptor sequences come from a human donor with melanoma.

This chain connects TRBV19 to TRBJ1-1; perhaps TRBD1 as D (5 bases). CDR1 and CDR2 from the germline V gene are LNHDA and SQIVND (reference sequence). Trimming took off 3 bases at V and 4 bases at J, with 12 bases between the two ends. This CDR3 contains 14 residues. The CDR3: CASSMWGGGTEAFF. Here the CDR3 DNA reads TGTGCCAGTAGTATGTGGGGGGGAGGCACTGAAGCTTTCTTT.

The sample holds one count of this clone. The rearrangement uses TRBV10-1 and TRBJ2-5; D possibly corresponds to TRBD2 (5 bases). The CDR3 is 14 amino acids. Trimming took 4 bases from V and 1 from J, leaving 10 bases between them. Germline CDR1 WNHNN, CDR2 SYGVQD (reference sequence). The CDR3 protein is CASSAGYGQETQYF. The CDR3 DNA sequence: TGCGCCAGCAGTGCGGGGTACGGCCAAGAGACCCAGTACTTC.

The CDR3 nucleotides are TGTGCCAGTAGTAAATGGGTGAGGGTGAAAGGGGGCTATGGCTACACCTTC. Its protein is CASSKWVRVKGGYGYTF. The rearrangement joins TRBV19 to TRBJ1-2; possible D gene TRBD1, 6 bases. CDR1 is LNHDA and CDR2 is SQIVND in the germline V gene (reference sequence). Trimming shortened V by 4 bases and J by 4 bases, and 22 bases separated the two germline ends. The CDR3 consists of 17 residues.

This clone turned up a few times. This chain uses TRBV6-8 with TRBJ1-1; possibly TRBD1 for D (6 bases). CDR1 is MNHGY, CDR2 SAAAGT, per germline. This CDR3 is 15 amino acids long. The V end was cut by 2 bases, the J end by 4 bases, with 14 bases between. The DNA of the CDR3 is TGTGCCAGCAGTTACGACATAACAGGGACCACTGAAGCTTTCTTT. Translated: CASSYDITGTTEAFF.

This clone was seen more than once but under ten times. The V call is TRBV28, the J call TRBJ1-5; tentatively, D is TRBD1 (6 bases). This CDR3 spans 13 amino acids. CDR1 is MDHEN, CDR2 SYDVKM, per germline. The V gene lost 10 bases and the J gene lost 7 bases, with 17 bases spanning the gap. In DNA, the CDR3 is TGTGCCACACGTACGGGGGGCAGACAGCCCCAGCATTTT. Its protein is CATRTGGRQPQHF. The full variable domain, rest sourced from reference TRBV28 and TRBJ1-5, is DVKVTQSSRYLVKRTGEKVFLECVQDMDHENMFWYRQDPGLGLRLIYFSYDVKMKEKGDIPEGYSVSREKKERFSLILESASTNQTSMYLCATRTGGRQPQHFGDGTRLSIL.

This rearrangement joins TRBV15 to TRBJ2-3; TRBD1 aligns across 7 bases. The V gene end was trimmed by 4 bases and the J gene end by 2 bases; junction bases not matched to a gene: 3. This CDR3 is built from 14 residues. CDR1 LNHNV and CDR2 YYDKDF come from the germline V gene (reference sequence). The CDR3 bases are TGTGCCACCAGCAAAGGGACAGACACAGATACGCAGTATTTT. Amino acids: CATSKGTDTDTQYF.

This clone was recorded a few times. The chain employs TRBV6-8 and TRBJ1-1; D is unresolved. Trimming shortened V by 4 bases and J by 1 base, and 10 bases separated the two germline ends. The CDR3 extends over 14 amino acids. Germline CDR1 MNHGY, CDR2 SAAAGT. CDR3 nucleotide sequence: TGTGCCAGCAGTTTGAGTGCAGGGAACACTGAAGCTTTCTTT. This gives the protein CASSLSAGNTEAFF.

This clone was recorded a few times. The chain combines TRBV11-3 with TRBJ2-7; D possibly uses TRBD1 or TRBD2 (5 bases each). The germline V and J ends were trimmed by 6 bases and 1 base, with 13 bases remaining between them. Germline CDR1 is SGHNT and CDR2 is YENEEA. The CDR3 contains 14 residues. CDR3 in amino acids: CASSHLGRSYEQYF. CDR3 coding DNA: TGTGCCAGCAGTCACCTGGGACGGTCCTACGAGCAGTACTTC.

This clone is categorized as medium-sized. This CDR3 is CASSLYGPEGNTEAFF. The CDR3 DNA reads as TGTGCCAGCAGCTTATATGGGCCCGAGGGGAACACTGAAGCTTTCTTT. The chain has TRBV11-3 and TRBJ1-1; no firm D call. The ends were cut back, 2 bases at V and 1 base at J, with 14 bases in the middle. This CDR3 spans 16 amino acids. CDR1 is SGHNT and CDR2 is YENEEA in the germline V gene.

This clone is termed medium-sized. The rearrangement joins TRBV9 to TRBJ2-1; the D gene could be TRBD1 or TRBD2 (5 bases each). Deletions cut 3 bases from V and 7 bases from J, with 17 bases between. There are 15 residues in the CDR3. Per the germline V gene, CDR1 is SGDLS and CDR2 is YYNGEE. The CDR3 sequence is CASSAETEERNEQFF. CDR3 DNA: TGTGCCAGCAGCGCGGAGACAGAGGAGCGGAATGAGCAGTTCTTC.

V is TRBV28 and J is TRBJ2-2; D is unclear. Germline V gene sequence: CDR1 MDHEN, CDR2 SYDVKM. The CDR3 has 12 amino acids. The germline V and J ends were trimmed by 7 bases and 6 bases, with 9 bases remaining between them. In DNA, the CDR3 is TGTGCCAGCACTTCAGGCCCCGGGGAGCTGTTTTTT. Translated, it gives CASTSGPGELFF.

This clone was seen only a few times. The rearrangement joins TRBV30 to TRBJ1-2; D is ambiguous. CDR3 length: 13 amino acids. V was shortened by 1 base and J by 2 bases, with 8 bases between the two germline ends. Germline CDR1 is GTSNPN and CDR2 is SVGIG (reference sequence). CDR3 protein: CAWSDKRNYGYTF. CDR3 in DNA: TGTGCCTGGAGTGACAAAAGGAACTATGGCTACACCTTC.

This clone has just a few counts. This sequence joins TRBV6-7 and TRBJ1-3, with D hard to call. TRBV6-7 is an open reading frame whose function is uncertain. The V end was cut by 5 bases, the J end by 3 bases, with 2 bases between. The CDR3 length is 11 residues. CDR3 DNA: TGTGCCAGCAGTAATGGAAACACCATATATTTT. Translated: CASSNGNTIYF.

By share, this clone counts as medium-sized. The chain joins TRBV11-3 to TRBJ1-1; D might be TRBD1 (5 bases). Germline lookup yields CDR1 SGHNT and CDR2 YENEEA. CDR3 length: 15 amino acids. Trimming took 3 bases from V and 0 from J, leaving 11 bases between them. The CDR3 here is CASSLGVSLNTEAFF. The CDR3 nucleotides read TGTGCCAGCAGCTTGGGGGTCAGTCTGAACACTGAAGCTTTCTTT.

This chain joins TRBV12-1 and TRBJ1-1. TRBV12-1 is reported as a pseudogene. CDR3 length: 15 residues. CDR3 in amino acids: CASSFARDVWTEAFF. CDR3 sequence (DNA): TGTGCCAGCAGCTTTGCCCGAGATGTTTGGACTGAAGCTTTCTTT.